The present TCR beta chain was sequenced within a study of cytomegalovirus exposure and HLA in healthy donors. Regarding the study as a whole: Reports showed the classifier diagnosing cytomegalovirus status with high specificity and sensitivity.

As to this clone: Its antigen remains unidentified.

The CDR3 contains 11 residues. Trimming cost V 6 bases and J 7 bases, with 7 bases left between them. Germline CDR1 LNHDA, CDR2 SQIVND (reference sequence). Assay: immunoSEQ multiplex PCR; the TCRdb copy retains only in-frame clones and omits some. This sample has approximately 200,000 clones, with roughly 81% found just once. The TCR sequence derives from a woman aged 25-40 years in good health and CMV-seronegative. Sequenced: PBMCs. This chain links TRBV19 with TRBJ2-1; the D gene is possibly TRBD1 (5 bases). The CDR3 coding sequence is TGTGCCAGTAGATCAGGGAATGAGCAGTTCTTC. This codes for CASRSGNEQFF.